The 26 T cell receptor beta chains below were found in one sample sequenced in a study of blood T cell repertoires in COVID-19. Clones were read by immunoSEQ multiplex PCR, and TCRdb kept only the in-frame ones, dropping some. The repertoire holds just under 350,000 clones, with more than 75% as singletons. What was sequenced was peripheral blood. These receptors all stem from a young woman who had recovered from COVID-19.

V is TRBV6-6 and J is TRBJ1-6; TRBD1 might be the D (6 bases). Germline-derived CDR1 and CDR2 are MNHNY and SVGAGI (reference sequence). The CDR3 has 16 amino acids. Trimming removed 0 bases at V and 0 bases at J, with 6 bases between. The DNA of the CDR3 is TGTGCCAGCAGTTACTCGGACAGCTCCTATAATTCACCCCTCCACTTT. Translating gives CASSYSDSSYNSPLHF.

The rearrangement joins TRBV24-1 to TRBJ1-2; perhaps TRBD1 as D (6 bases). CDR3 size: 14 residues. Germline V gene data show CDR1 as KGHDR and CDR2 as SFDVKD. Trimming took 3 bases from V and 4 from J, leaving 11 bases between them. CDR3 residues: CATSDPDSPYGYTF. In DNA form, the CDR3 reads TGTGCCACCAGTGATCCGGACAGCCCCTATGGCTACACCTTC.

The V call is TRBV19, the J call TRBJ1-2; 8 bases align to TRBD1. CDR1 and CDR2 (germline): LNHDA, SQIVND (reference sequence). Trimming cost V 4 bases and J 1 base; bases outside gene matches: 11. The CDR3 is 17 residues long. The CDR3 is CASSTQGRGRGNYGYTF. CDR3 coding DNA: TGTGCCAGTAGTACCCAGGGCAGGGGGCGCGGTAACTATGGCTACACCTTC.

The chain carries TRBV11-3 and TRBJ2-7; D might be TRBD2 (6 bases). Trimming cost V 3 bases and J 6 bases, with 21 bases left between them. The germline CDR1 and CDR2 sequences are SGHNT and YENEEA. This CDR3 region has 16 residues. The CDR3 nucleotides read TGTGCCAGCAGCTTCCCTATGACTAGACCAATGGGCGAGCAGTACGTC. This translates into CASSFPMTRPMGEQYV.

This sequence joins TRBV5-4 and TRBJ1-1; 12 bases are a match to TRBD1. The CDR3 contains 17 residues. V gave up 5 bases and J gave up 7 bases; unmatched junction bases: 15. Germline CDR1 reads SGHNT; CDR2 reads YYREEE (reference sequence). CDR3 in DNA: TGTGCCAGCAGACAGATAGGGGGACAGGGGGCCTGGGGTGAAGCTTTCTTT. This encodes CASRQIGGQGAWGEAFF.

The rearrangement joins TRBV14 to TRBJ2-1, with unresolved D. Between the trimmed V and J ends, which lost 0 bases and 3 bases, there was a span of 3 bases. CDR1 is SGHDN, CDR2 FVKESK, per germline. This CDR3 region has 13 residues. CDR3 sequence reads: CASSQDLYNEQFF. DNA of the CDR3: TGTGCCAGCAGCCAAGATCTCTACAATGAGCAGTTCTTC.

The J gene is TRBJ2-2, the V gene TRBV27, with a tentative D call TRBD1 (6 bases). The CDR3 has 14 residues. Germline CDR1 and CDR2: MNHEY and SMNVEV (reference sequence). V lost 5 bases and J lost 3, with 10 bases in between. The CDR3 loop is CASSTGWYTGELFF. As DNA, the CDR3 is TGTGCCAGCAGTACAGGGTGGTACACCGGGGAGCTGTTTTTT.

The V and J genes are TRBV30 and TRBJ2-1; perhaps TRBD2 as D (6 bases). In germline, CDR1 is GTSNPN, CDR2 SVGIG (reference sequence). The CDR3 spans 16 residues. Trimming left V 3 bases short and J 8 bases short, with 23 bases between. The CDR3: CAWRARIGLAGHEQFF. The CDR3 region has the DNA TGTGCCTGGAGAGCACGGATCGGGTTGGCGGGACATGAGCAGTTCTTC.

The chain is built from TRBV5-1 and TRBJ2-1; TRBD2 aligns across 16 bases. CDR3 length: 18 residues. V was pared by 4 bases and J by 8 bases, with 12 bases of the junction left unmatched. Germline V gene sequence: CDR1 SGHRS, CDR2 YFSETQ. CDR3 DNA sequence: TGCGCCAGCAGCCAGGGACTAGCGGGAGGGCCGATGGGCGATGAGCAGTTCTTC. Translating it yields CASSQGLAGGPMGDEQFF.

The rearrangement joins TRBV7-2 to TRBJ2-1; 14 nucleotides align to TRBD2. Per germline, CDR1 SGHTA and CDR2 FQGNSA. The CDR3 is made up of 16 amino acids. The trim removed 5 bases at V and 2 bases at J, leaving 2 bases unmatched. CDR3 nucleotides: TGTGCCAGCAGCCAGGGACTAGCGGGAGCCTACAATGAGCAGTTCTTC. It codes for CASSQGLAGAYNEQFF.

The rearrangement joins TRBV5-6 to TRBJ2-5; 9 bases are a match to TRBD1. Germline V gene sequence: CDR1 SGHDT, CDR2 YYEEEE. This CDR3 comprises 14 residues. J gave up 9 bases and V 3 bases, and 9 bases lay outside the gene matches. The CDR3 sequence: CASSSTGGAKAQYF. CDR3 in DNA: TGTGCCAGCAGCTCAACAGGGGGCGCGAAGGCCCAGTACTTC. Using reference TRBV5-6 and TRBJ2-5 for the parts outside the CDR3, the full variable domain is DAGVTQSPTHLIKTRGQQVTLRCSPKSGHDTVSWYQQALGQGPQFIFQYYEEEERQRGNFPDRFSGHQFPNYSSELNVNALLLGDSALYLCASSSTGGAKAQYFGPGTRLLVL.

CDR3 coding DNA: TGTGCCAGCAGCCGGGTAGCGGGAGGATCTGAGCAGTTCTTC. This gives the protein CASSRVAGGSEQFF. V is TRBV11-2 and J is TRBJ2-1; 10 bases are shared with TRBD2. The CDR3 has 14 amino acids. The ends lost 5 bases at V and 9 bases at J; junction bases unmatched: 7. Germline CDR1 reads SGHAT; CDR2 reads FQNNGV.

The chain recombines TRBV11-3 with TRBJ2-3; 8 bases align to TRBD2. This CDR3 is 17 amino acids long. CDR1 is SGHNT and CDR2 is YENEEA in the germline V gene. V shed 5 bases and J 4 bases; nucleotides not matched to a gene: 14. The CDR3 DNA reads as TGTGCCAGCAGCCCGCTGGATGGAGCGGGAGCATCAGATACGCAGTATTTT. Residues: CASSPLDGAGASDTQYF.

The V and J genes are TRBV6-5 and TRBJ2-1, with TRBD2 matching 8 bases. The CDR3 length is 15 residues. Germline CDR1 reads MNHEY; CDR2 reads SVGAGI. The ends lost 0 bases at V and 8 bases at J; junction bases unmatched: 6. As DNA, the CDR3 is TGTGCCAGCAGTTACTCGGGGACTAGTTTCGATGAGCAGTTCTTC. Residues: CASSYSGTSFDEQFF.

The chain recombines TRBV14 with TRBJ2-3, with a possible D match to TRBD2 (6 bases). The CDR3 is 16 amino acids. The germline gives CDR1 SGHDN, CDR2 FVKESK. The germline V and J ends were trimmed by 2 bases and 2 bases, with 14 bases remaining between them. CDR3 DNA sequence: TGTGCCAGCAGCCAATTACTAACGGGAGCCACAGATACGCAGTATTTT. It is translated as CASSQLLTGATDTQYF.

This sequence joins TRBV11-3 and TRBJ1-2, with D uncertain. V was trimmed by 0 bases and J by 4 bases, leaving 9 bases between them. Per germline, CDR1 SGHNT and CDR2 YENEEA. The CDR3 has 14 amino acids. The CDR3 DNA reads as TGTGCCAGCAGCTTAGATAATCTCAGCTATGGCTACACCTTC. This sequence encodes CASSLDNLSYGYTF. The full variable domain, its missing parts supplied by reference TRBV11-3 and TRBJ1-2, is EAGVVQSPRYKIIEKKQPVAFWCNPISGHNTLYWYLQNLGQGPELLIRYENEEAVDDSQLPKDRFSAERLKGVDSTLKIQPAELGDSAVYLCASSLDNLSYGYTFGSGTRLTVV.

The chain joins TRBV4-3 to TRBJ2-2; D remains ambiguous. The CDR3 runs 14 residues. Per germline, CDR1 LGHNA and CDR2 YSLEER. The V gene lost 1 base and the J gene lost 1 base, with 4 bases spanning the gap. In DNA form, the CDR3 reads TGCGCCAGCAGCCAAGTACAGAACACCGGGGAGCTGTTTTTT. This gives the protein CASSQVQNTGELFF.

The chain recombines TRBV5-6 with TRBJ1-5, with unresolved D. V dropped 2 bases and J dropped 5 bases, with 11 bases sitting between them. Germline-derived CDR1 and CDR2 are SGHDT and YYEEEE. The CDR3 consists of 14 residues. CDR3 amino acids: CASSFGPVDQPQHF. CDR3 nucleotides: TGTGCCAGCAGCTTTGGGCCAGTGGATCAGCCCCAGCATTTT.

This clone was found once. V and J are TRBV27 and TRBJ2-3; D is uncertain. V dropped 5 bases and J dropped 4 bases, with 7 bases sitting between them. Germline V gene sequence: CDR1 MNHEY, CDR2 SMNVEV (reference sequence). The CDR3 is made up of 12 amino acids. The DNA for the CDR3 is TGTGCCAGCAGTCTCCGGGCAGATACGCAGTATTTT. Residues: CASSLRADTQYF.

This clone has more than one count but fewer than ten. The rearrangement joins TRBV10-3 to TRBJ2-3; 8 nucleotides line up with TRBD1. Germline CDR1 ENHRY, CDR2 SYGVKD. Trimming took 5 bases from V and 4 from J; bases not matched to a gene: 5. The CDR3 extends over 14 amino acids. This CDR3 reads CAISIEQGADTQYF. In DNA, the CDR3 is TGTGCCATCAGTATAGAACAGGGGGCAGATACGCAGTATTTT.

This chain uses TRBV5-6 with TRBJ2-5; 11 bases agree with TRBD1. The CDR3 extends over 15 amino acids. With V trimmed by 3 bases and J by 3 bases, 4 bases remained unmatched. CDR1 SGHDT and CDR2 YYEEEE come from the germline V gene. The CDR3 spells CASSSRDRGKETQYF. In nucleotides, the CDR3 is TGTGCCAGCAGCTCAAGGGACAGGGGGAAAGAGACCCAGTACTTC.

The chain has TRBV9 and TRBJ2-1, with 15 positions matching TRBD2. V was pared by 4 bases and J by 0 bases, with 11 bases of the junction left unmatched. Germline CDR1 reads SGDLS; CDR2 reads YYNGEE. The CDR3 consists of 20 residues. CDR3 in DNA: TGTGCCAGCAGCCCAGGGGGGGGACTAGCGGGAGGAGGCTCCTACAATGAGCAGTTCTTC. As protein: CASSPGGGLAGGGSYNEQFF.

The gene calls are TRBV4-3 and TRBJ2-1; D is perhaps TRBD1 (5 bases). CDR3 length: 15 amino acids. V lost 0 bases and J 2 bases, leaving 8 bases between the germline ends. Per the germline V gene, CDR1 is LGHNA and CDR2 is YSLEER. This CDR3 reads CASSQEWGPYNEQFF. Here the CDR3 DNA reads TGCGCCAGCAGCCAAGAGTGGGGCCCCTACAATGAGCAGTTCTTC.

V usage is TRBV19 and J usage is TRBJ1-2, with D maybe TRBD1 (6 bases). CDR3 length equals 17 residues. CDR1 is LNHDA and CDR2 is SQIVND in the germline V gene (reference sequence). V was trimmed by 4 bases and J by 2 bases, leaving 20 bases between them. The CDR3 DNA sequence: TGTGCCAGTAGTAGGACCGGGACACCCAAACCAAACTATGGCTACACCTTC. It encodes CASSRTGTPKPNYGYTF.

The chain carries TRBV5-1 and TRBJ1-2, with TRBD1 as a possible D gene (5 bases). CDR1 is SGHRS, CDR2 YFSETQ, per germline. The CDR3 loop spans 15 amino acids. Trimming took 0 bases from V and 1 from J, leaving 10 bases between them. CDR3 DNA: TGCGCCAGCAGCTTGGACAGGAGTTATAACTATGGCTACACCTTC. Translation gives CASSLDRSYNYGYTF.

This clone was observed a handful of times. The chain employs TRBV29-1 and TRBJ2-1; 11 bases match TRBD1. The CDR3 spans 16 residues. V was pared by 4 bases and J by 10 bases, with 15 bases of the junction left unmatched. Germline values: CDR1 SQVTM, CDR2 ANQGSEA. Here the CDR3 DNA reads TGCAGCGTTGTTAGTCCTGGGGACAGGGGGTTACGGGAGCAGTTCTTC. It codes for CSVVSPGDRGLREQFF.